This T cell receptor (beta chain) was retrieved from a study of cytomegalovirus exposure and HLA in healthy donors (dated by TCRdb to between 2016 and 2019). As for the study more broadly: In an earlier analysis of roughly 590 of the donors, 276 Gb of sequence data and approximately 120 million unique TCR beta sequences from about 179 million T cells were reported. About 280 gigabases of sequencing data and roughly 81 million unique TCR sequences made up an early release that covered approximately 700 HLA-typed donors. Of the roughly 400 genotyped donors, 75% to 85% were placed in the genetic ancestry cluster associated with self-reported Caucasian donors. The study aimed to test whether signatures of past pathogen exposure could be identified by cataloging public T cell receptors. The study used immunosequencing to profile the T cell repertoires of 670 or so subjects and linked those repertoires to cytomegalovirus serostatus. Along with the roughly 670-subject first cohort, a separate validation cohort of over a hundred different subjects was used. To predict cytomegalovirus infection status, the study combined high-throughput TCR immunosequencing, statistical association of individual TCRs with disease status, and machine learning. A later analysis re-analyzed previously published TCR beta repertoires from roughly 600 donors and added high-resolution HLA genotyping to study TCR occurrence patterns. Rather than drawing on any new phenotypic data, the later analysis identified candidate immune exposures from TCR beta sequences and the way those sequences occurred across donors. To decide whether each TCR beta V gene segment behaved as functional or pseudogenic, an earlier analysis of some 570 of the donors relied on high-throughput TCR beta sequencing. Donor age, sex, ethnicity and CMV serostatus were compiled alongside the repertoire data. In a later genetic analysis, genome-wide SNP genotypes for about 55% of the roughly 670 donors were used, and that subset was treated as a discovery cohort. Every repertoire in the discovery cohort had been generated on one and the same sequencing platform. HLA typing covered class I and class II loci at four-digit resolution. Typing coverage differed by locus: A, B, C, DRB1 and DQB1 were typed in about 620-630 donors, DQA1 in 522, DPA1 in around 610, and DPB1 in about 450. Several DR-DQ haplotypes were treated as single units for association and clustering because of strong linkage in the cohort. Among about 370 genotyped donors of the cohort, an average of approximately 240,000 unique TCR beta nucleotide sequences was sequenced per donor, of which about 18% were non-productive.

Library preparation employed the immunoSEQ multiplex PCR assay. For the multiplex PCR, a mixture combining 60 forward primers for TCR Vbeta segments and 13 reverse primers for TCR Jbeta segments was used. A multiplex PCR assay on genomic DNA amplified the CDR3 region of rearranged TCR beta genes. Amplified TCR beta libraries were sequenced as 87-base-pair reads on the Illumina HiSeq System. Per the authors' processing: Across the 500 to 750 repertoires, a later analysis counted some 81 million unique TCR beta chains, roughly 11 million of which were shared by at least two donors. A nearest-neighbor algorithm error-corrected the raw reads and collapsed the reads into unique sequences, merging closely related sequences to remove PCR and sequencing errors. V, D and J gene segments were assigned by aligning CDR3 sequences to IMGT reference sequences. For a sequence to be retained, at least a six-nucleotide match to both a V gene segment and a J gene segment was required. Rearrangements were called productive when the CDR3 lacked stop codons and stayed in frame with V and J; all others were non-productive. Following IMGT convention, CDR3 was defined as the stretch from the second conserved V-encoded cysteine to the conserved J-encoded phenylalanine. In an earlier analysis of 550 to 650 of the donors, sequences lacking an unambiguous match to a single V gene segment were excluded. An earlier analysis of about 600 of the donors called V segments functional above 56.7% productive rearrangements and segregating when the between-donor standard deviation exceeded 5%. A statistical classification framework was built to diagnose cytomegalovirus status from the catalog of TCR beta chain sequences. In a later analysis, V and J genes were assigned by comparing TCR nucleotide sequences against IMGT/GENE-DB human TR gene sequences. A later analysis assigned CDR3 sequences and most-parsimonious VDJ recombination scenarios with the TCRdist pipeline. In a later analysis, each TCR beta chain was defined by its CDR3 amino acid sequence together with its V-gene family, and reads lacking a unique V-gene family were excluded. As a way to deal with suspected cross-contamination and a sequencing artifact, a later analysis dropped under 600 nucleotide sequences that were highly shared and had low generation probability. For each public chain, a later analysis derived a clonal expansion index from normalized ranks of inferred template counts within each repertoire. In a later analysis, generation probabilities were computed with a VDJ recombination model fitted to out-of-frame rearrangements, and the resulting probabilities were checked against IGoR. In a later analysis, TCR-TCR, TCR-HLA and TCR-CMV co-occurrence was scored with hypergeometric tests, and a repertoire-size bias correction was applied to TCR pairs. In a later analysis, false discovery rates were estimated by permuting HLA or CMV assignments 20 times. A later analysis grouped co-occurring TCRs with DBSCAN, adding TCRdist sequence similarity when clustering within HLA-allele-positive subsets. For co-occurrence clustering, repertoires with fewer than 30,000 or more than 120,000 public chains were excluded, along with roughly 5 repertoires with anomalous nucleotide sharing. In its TCRdb copy, this immuneACCESS table keeps in-frame sequences only and misses some clones. Where compared with another copy, unresolved V genes explain less than half of these, and the others have no known cause. Clone size and the V and J calls come from that table; the DNA yielded D and trimming. The sample table lists fewer than 85,000 clones, over 60% of them with a count of one. Of the sample, 8.5% to 14% falls within the top ten clones.

Of note for this clone: Its specific antigen is unknown. Within one base of it there is no much larger clone, and no base qualities were kept.

What the authors observed across the whole study: In a later analysis, HLA-associated TCR beta chains were found to be more clonally expanded and to have lower generation probabilities than equally common non-associated chains. A later genetic analysis associated a missense DCLRE1C variant with V-gene and J-gene trimming of TCR beta chains, and an independent cohort replicated the association. Because HLA typing was missing for some donors at each locus, association tests included only the typed subset. A cluster of highly shared sequence variants was judged likely to represent a technical artifact of the sequencing pipeline. A later analysis found that TCR association rates varied across HLA loci, with DRB1 alleles showing the most associated TCRs and HLA-C alleles the fewest. Most TCR sequences were seen in very few donors, while some public TCRs were found in many individuals. In this cohort, only TCR beta chains were sequenced, and detectable features were limited by the absence of alpha or paired-chain data. CMV serostatus was the only immune exposure information available for the cohort. Compared with the roughly 710-donor mean, donors in an Asian-associated ancestry cluster had fewer N-insertions in productive TCRs, according to a later genetic analysis. A further reported finding was that TCR beta sequences accurately predicted the HLA-A and HLA-B alleles for most subjects in the first cohort. A later analysis reported that several top co-occurrence clusters appeared linked to parvovirus B19, influenza, CMV and Epstein-Barr virus. Correlated functional status among segregating V segments might reflect linkage disequilibrium, but an unknown experimental factor could not be ruled out. At a false discovery rate of 0.05, a later analysis linked roughly 17,000 TCR beta sequences to specific HLA alleles. The presence/absence analyses assumed that sequencing depth was roughly uniform across donors, and that assumption may not be true. The authors suggested that the approach could potentially be extended to other disease states and immunological phenotypes. Broadly in line with IMGT annotations, most TCR beta V segments showed up in productive rearrangements about 87% or about 30% of the time in an earlier analysis of 587 of the donors. Some 15 rarely observed V segments, including chromosome 9 orphons, were excluded from the earlier analysis of 550 to 700 of the donors because counts were too low. A total of 150 to 200 TCR beta chains were listed by the study as associated with cytomegalovirus. The classifier was reported to diagnose cytomegalovirus status with high specificity and sensitivity in both the original cohort and the validation cohort. In a later analysis, most CMV-associated TCR beta chains were found to appear HLA-restricted, with HLA associations seemingly driven largely by CMV exposure. The 87-base-pair reads could not distinguish some IMGT-functional V segments, including TRBV6-2 and TRBV6-3, so those segments were excluded. When HLA alleles, especially DR and DQ, strongly co-occurred, TCR associations were difficult to assign to individual alleles. In vitro tests confirmed that three of the cytomegalovirus-associated TCR beta chains recognize cytomegalovirus antigens.

In total, approximately 700 healthy bone marrow donors made up the cohort. At the time of sampling, all cohort members were nominally healthy, though unrecorded immune exposures were likely present. The donor was CMV seropositive and was included in the group of approximately 310 seropositive cohort members. Every donor gave a peripheral blood sample, and the peripheral blood mononuclear cells from that sample were used for TCR beta sequencing. The Qiagen DNeasy Blood Extraction Kit was used to extract genomic DNA from the blood cell samples. From the cysteine up to the phenylalanine, the CDR3 has a length of 13 residues. The sequence is cut down to CDR3 DNA, 39 bases in frame from base 1. V is shortened by 0 bases, J by 4 bases, and the region joining them spans 6 bases. Per the germline V gene (reference sequence), WNHNN is the CDR1 and SYGVQD is the CDR2.

Recombination linked TRBV10-1 to TRBJ1-2, with the D gene not clear enough to name. The sample taken for sequencing was PBMCs. The sequence came from a woman in her thirties or forties in good health and CMV-seropositive. The DNA reads TGCGCCAGCAGTGAGTCGGGCACCTATGGCTACACCTTC. This sequence encodes CASSESGTYGYTF.